Here is one TCR beta chain with its context. Its antigen is currently unknown. Triplicate sorting captured approximately 290,000 cells each from every CD8+ T cell subset. Naive CD8+ T lymphocytes were specified as CD45RO-CCR7+CD27+CD95-. This record belongs to a study of CXCR3-negative and CXCR3-positive naive CD8 T cells. CDR1 MGHDK and CDR2 SYGVNS come from the germline V gene. This CDR3 spans 13 amino acids. Overall study results and limits: Greater hydrophobicity was found in TRB CDR3s of CXCR3-positive naive cells than of CXCR3-negative naive cells. TCR strength was inferred from TRB CDR3 properties, while surface CD5 was comparable between naive subsets. Similar TRBV-TRBJ usage characterized naive CXCR3-negative and CXCR3-positive cells; memory cells differed.

Through 5' RACE with UMI labels, the TRB cDNA libraries were prepared. TCRdb re-analyzed the 5' RACE reads; it lists each CDR3 protein once, without DNA. Seen in this sample are roughly 6,900 distinct CDR3 sequences; the ten most common clones hold around 1.5%. The chain has TRBV25-1 and TRBJ2-7; TCRdb designates TRBD1, a call that cannot be tested without DNA. The sample taken for sequencing was naive CXCR3+ CD8+ T cells from blood. Subset specified: CD45RO-CCR7+CD27+CD95- naive CD8+ T cells expressing CXCR3 (TNR3+). This clonotype was sampled from a human donor in good health. Some clones in this sample may be carry-over from other donors' samples. The CDR3 protein is CASSAGSSYEQYF.